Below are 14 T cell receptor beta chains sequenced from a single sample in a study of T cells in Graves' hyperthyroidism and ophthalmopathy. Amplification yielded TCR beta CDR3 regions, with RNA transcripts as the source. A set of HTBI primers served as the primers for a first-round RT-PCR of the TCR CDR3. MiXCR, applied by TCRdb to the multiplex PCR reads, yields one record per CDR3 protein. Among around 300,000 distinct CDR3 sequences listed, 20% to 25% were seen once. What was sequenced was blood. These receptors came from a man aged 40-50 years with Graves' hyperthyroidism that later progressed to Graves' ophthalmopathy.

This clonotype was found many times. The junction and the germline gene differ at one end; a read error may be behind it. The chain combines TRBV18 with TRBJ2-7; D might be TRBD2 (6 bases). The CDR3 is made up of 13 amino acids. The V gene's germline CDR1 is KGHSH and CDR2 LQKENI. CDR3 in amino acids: CASSPRAGNDQYF. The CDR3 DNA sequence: TGTGCCAGCTCACCACGGGCGGGAAACGATCAGTACTTC.

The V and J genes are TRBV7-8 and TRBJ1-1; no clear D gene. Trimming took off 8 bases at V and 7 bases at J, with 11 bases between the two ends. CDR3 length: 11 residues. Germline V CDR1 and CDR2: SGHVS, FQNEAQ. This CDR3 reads CASYMGDEAFF. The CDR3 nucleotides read TGTGCCAGCTATATGGGCGATGAAGCTTTCTTT.

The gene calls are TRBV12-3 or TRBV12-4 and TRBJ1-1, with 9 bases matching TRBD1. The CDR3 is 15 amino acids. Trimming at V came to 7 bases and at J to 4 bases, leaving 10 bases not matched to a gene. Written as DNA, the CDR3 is TGTGCCAGCACCCCCCCTCAGACAGGGGGCACTGAAGCTTTCTTT. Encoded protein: CASTPPQTGGTEAFF.

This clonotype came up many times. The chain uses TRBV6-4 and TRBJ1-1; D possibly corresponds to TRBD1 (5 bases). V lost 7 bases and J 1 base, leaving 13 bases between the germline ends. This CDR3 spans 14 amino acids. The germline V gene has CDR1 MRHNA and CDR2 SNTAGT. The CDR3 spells CASKPGPGNTEAFF. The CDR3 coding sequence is TGTGCCAGCAAGCCAGGGCCGGGGAACACTGAAGCTTTCTTT.

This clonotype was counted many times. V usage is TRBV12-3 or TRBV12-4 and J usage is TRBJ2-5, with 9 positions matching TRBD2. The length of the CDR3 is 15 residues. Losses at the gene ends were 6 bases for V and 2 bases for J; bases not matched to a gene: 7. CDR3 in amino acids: CASRPGTSRQETQYF. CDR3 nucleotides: TGTGCCAGCAGGCCCGGGACTAGCAGACAAGAGACCCAGTACTTC.

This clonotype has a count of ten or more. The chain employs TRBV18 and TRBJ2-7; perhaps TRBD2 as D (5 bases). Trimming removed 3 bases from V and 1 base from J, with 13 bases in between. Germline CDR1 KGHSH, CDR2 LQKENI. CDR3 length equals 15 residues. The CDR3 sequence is CASSPIGEGSYEQYF. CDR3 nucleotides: TGTGCCAGCTCACCTATCGGCGAGGGTTCCTACGAGCAGTACTTC.

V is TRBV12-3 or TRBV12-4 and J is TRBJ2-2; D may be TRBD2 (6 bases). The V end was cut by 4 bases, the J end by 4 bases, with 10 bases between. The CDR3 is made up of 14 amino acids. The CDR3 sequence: CASSWGVLTGELFF. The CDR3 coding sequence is TGTGCCAGCAGTTGGGGGGTACTCACCGGGGAGCTGTTTTTT.

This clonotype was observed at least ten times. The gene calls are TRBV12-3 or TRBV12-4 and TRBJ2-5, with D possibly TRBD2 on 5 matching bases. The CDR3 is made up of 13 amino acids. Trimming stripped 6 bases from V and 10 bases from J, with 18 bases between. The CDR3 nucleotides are TGTGCCAGCAGCCGGGCGGCTGACGGGAACCAGTACTTC. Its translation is CASSRAADGNQYF.

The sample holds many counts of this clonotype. CDR3 sequence: CASLTTGGESEAFF. Written as DNA, the CDR3 is TGTGCCAGCCTAACGACAGGGGGCGAGTCTGAAGCTTTCTTT. The genes are TRBV12-3 or TRBV12-4 and TRBJ1-1, with TRBD1 matching 10 bases. The CDR3 consists of 14 residues. V lost 8 bases, J lost 6 bases, and 9 bases stayed unmatched.

This CDR3 reads CASSSGTYSNQPQHF. The CDR3 DNA is TGTGCCTCCTCCTCCGGGACCTATAGCAATCAGCCCCAGCATTTT. The chain uses TRBV30 and TRBJ1-5, with D perhaps TRBD1 (5 bases). V lost 7 bases to trimming and J lost 0 bases, with 16 bases between them. This CDR3 region has 15 residues. Germline CDR1 GTSNPN, CDR2 SVGIG (reference sequence).

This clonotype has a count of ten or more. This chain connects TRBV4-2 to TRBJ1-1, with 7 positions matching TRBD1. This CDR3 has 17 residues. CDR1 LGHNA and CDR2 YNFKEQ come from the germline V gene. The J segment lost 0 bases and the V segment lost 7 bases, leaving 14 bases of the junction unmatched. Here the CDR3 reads CASTPGQSFHMNTEAFF. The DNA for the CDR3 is TGTGCCAGCACACCGGGACAGTCTTTTCACATGAACACTGAAGCTTTCTTT.

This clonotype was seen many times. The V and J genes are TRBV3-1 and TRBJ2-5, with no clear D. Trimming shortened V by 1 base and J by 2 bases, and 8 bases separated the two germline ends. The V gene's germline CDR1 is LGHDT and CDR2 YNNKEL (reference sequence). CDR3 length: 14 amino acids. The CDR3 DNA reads TGTGCCAGCAGCCAAGTCAGCGTACAAGAGACCCAGTACTTC. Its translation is CASSQVSVQETQYF.

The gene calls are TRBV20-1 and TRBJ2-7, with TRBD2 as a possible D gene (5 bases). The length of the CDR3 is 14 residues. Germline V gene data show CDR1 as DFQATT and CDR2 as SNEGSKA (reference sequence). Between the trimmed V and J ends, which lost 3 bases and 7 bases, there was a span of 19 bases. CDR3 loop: CSASVPSGLREQYF. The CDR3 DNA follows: TGCAGTGCTAGCGTACCCAGCGGATTGCGGGAGCAGTACTTC.

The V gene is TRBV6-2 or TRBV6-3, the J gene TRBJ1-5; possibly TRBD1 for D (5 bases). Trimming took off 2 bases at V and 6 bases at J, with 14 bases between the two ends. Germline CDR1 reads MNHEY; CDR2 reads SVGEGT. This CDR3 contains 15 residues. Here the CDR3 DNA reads TGTGCCAGCAGTTACGGTGATAGGGGACTTCAGCCCCAGCATTTT. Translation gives CASSYGDRGLQPQHF.